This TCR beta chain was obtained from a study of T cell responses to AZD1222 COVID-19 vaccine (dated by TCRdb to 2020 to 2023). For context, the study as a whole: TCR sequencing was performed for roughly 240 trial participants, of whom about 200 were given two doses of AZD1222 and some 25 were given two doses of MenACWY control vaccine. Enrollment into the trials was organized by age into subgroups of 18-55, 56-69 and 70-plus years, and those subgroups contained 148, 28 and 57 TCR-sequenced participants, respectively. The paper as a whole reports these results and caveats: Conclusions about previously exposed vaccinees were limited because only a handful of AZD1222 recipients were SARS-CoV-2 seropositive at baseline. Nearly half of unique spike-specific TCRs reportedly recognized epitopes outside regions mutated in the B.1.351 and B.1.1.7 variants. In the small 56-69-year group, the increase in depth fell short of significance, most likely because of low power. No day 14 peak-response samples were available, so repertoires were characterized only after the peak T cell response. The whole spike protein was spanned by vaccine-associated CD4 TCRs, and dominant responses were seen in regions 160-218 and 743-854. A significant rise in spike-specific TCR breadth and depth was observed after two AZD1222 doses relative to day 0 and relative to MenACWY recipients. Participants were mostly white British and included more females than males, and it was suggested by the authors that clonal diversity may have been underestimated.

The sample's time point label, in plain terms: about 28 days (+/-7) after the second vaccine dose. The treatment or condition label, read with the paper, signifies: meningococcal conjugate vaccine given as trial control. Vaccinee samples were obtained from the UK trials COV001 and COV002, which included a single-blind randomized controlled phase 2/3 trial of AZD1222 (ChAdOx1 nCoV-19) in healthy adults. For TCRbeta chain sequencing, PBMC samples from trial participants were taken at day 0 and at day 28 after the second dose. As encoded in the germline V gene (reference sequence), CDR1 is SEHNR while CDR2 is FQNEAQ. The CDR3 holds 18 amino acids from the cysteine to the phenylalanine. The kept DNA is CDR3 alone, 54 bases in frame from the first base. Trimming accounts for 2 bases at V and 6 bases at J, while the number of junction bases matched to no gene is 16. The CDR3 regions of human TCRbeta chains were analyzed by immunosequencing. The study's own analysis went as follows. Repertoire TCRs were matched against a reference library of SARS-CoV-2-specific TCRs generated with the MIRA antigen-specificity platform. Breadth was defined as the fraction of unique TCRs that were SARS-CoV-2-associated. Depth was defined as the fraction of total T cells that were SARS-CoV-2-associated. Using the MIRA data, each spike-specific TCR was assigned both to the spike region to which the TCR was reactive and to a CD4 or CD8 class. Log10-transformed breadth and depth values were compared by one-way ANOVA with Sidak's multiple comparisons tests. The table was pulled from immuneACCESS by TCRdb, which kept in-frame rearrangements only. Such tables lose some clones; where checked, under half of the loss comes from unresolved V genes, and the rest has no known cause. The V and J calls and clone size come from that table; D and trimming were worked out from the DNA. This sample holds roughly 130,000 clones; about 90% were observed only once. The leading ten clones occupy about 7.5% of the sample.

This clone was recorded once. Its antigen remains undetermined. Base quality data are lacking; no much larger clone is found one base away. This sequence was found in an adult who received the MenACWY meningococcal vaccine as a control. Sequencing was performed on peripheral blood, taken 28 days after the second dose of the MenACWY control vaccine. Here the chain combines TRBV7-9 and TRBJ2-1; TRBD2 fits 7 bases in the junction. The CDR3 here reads CASSLLGGRGYNVNEQFF. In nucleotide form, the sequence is TGTGCCAGCAGCTTATTGGGCGGGAGAGGTTATAACGTCAATGAGCAGTTCTTC.